What follows describes a single TCR beta chain. Its antigen is currently not known. One base away there is no much larger clone; base qualities are not given. Library creation used the immunoSEQ multiplex PCR assay. RNA was extracted from all samples and reverse transcribed into cDNA as template for TCR sequencing. SuperScript III was used to make first-strand cDNA, primed with a 2:1 mix of oligo-dT and random hexamers. A synthetic immune receptor repertoire was used to gauge amplification bias, and whatever bias remained was removed computationally. On the authors' methods: Raw reads were preprocessed for error removal, and CDR3 was defined according to IMGT conventions as running from the conserved cysteine to phenylalanine. To get clonality, Shannon entropy was normalized by log2 of the number of productive unique TCRs and the result was subtracted from 1. Scalp TCRbeta sequences were cross-referenced with sorted blood CD4 and CD8 repertoires so that the CD4 or CD8 identity of scalp clones could be inferred. TCRdb took over this immuneACCESS table, retaining in-frame rearrangements with V and J assigned. Such tables are incomplete; in checked studies, under half of the missing clones stem from an unresolved V gene, and the remainder is unexplained. That table supplies the V and J calls and clone size; D and trimming were determined from the DNA. A total of around 190,000 clones appear in this sample, about 56% of them only once. The ten largest clones take up roughly 5.3% of the sample.

This entry belongs to a study of CD8+ T cells in alopecia areata (dated by TCRdb to the late 2010s). With regard to the full study: High-throughput TCRbeta sequencing was used to examine T cell clonal expansion in alopecia areata in both the C3H/HeJ mouse model and human patients. RNA was obtained with the PAXgene miRNA kit for fixed scalp, the miRNeasy kit for PBMCs, and the RNeasy kit for mouse skin. Clonality in the scalp was compared among normal scalp (n=4), patchy alopecia areata scalp (n=8), and alopecia totalis/universalis scalp (n=8). TCRbeta CDR3 regions were amplified by immunoSEQ multiplex PCR with 35 Vbeta forward and 13 Jbeta reverse primers. Scalp tissue and sorted CD4+ and CD8+ peripheral blood T cells from patchy and totalis/universalis alopecia areata patients and from healthy controls were covered by human TCRbeta sequencing. On the study overall, not on this receptor specifically: Compared with mice, TCR sequences shared between patients were less clear, possibly partly because of HLA diversity across the patient population. Unlike mouse skin, where gammadelta T cells dominate, normal human skin contains resident alphabeta T cells that get sequenced too, which complicates analysis of the scalp TCR repertoire. Compared with normal scalp, lesional scalp, particularly in alopecia totalis/universalis, had higher clonality and more expanded CD8+ clones, which suggests antigenic drive.

PBMCs were isolated by density centrifugation and stained for CD3, CD4 and CD8, after which CD4+ and CD8+ T cells were sorted on a FACSAria. Scalp biopsies and blood samples were provided by unaffected controls. V and J lose 0 bases and 2 bases, and a span of 6 bases separates them. Counted from cysteine to phenylalanine, this CDR3 has 14 amino acids. The sequence is cut down to CDR3 DNA, 42 bases in frame from base 1. The germline V gene yields SGHNT for CDR1 and YENEEA for CDR2. The chain couples TRBV11-3 to TRBJ2-3, with no reliable assignment of the D segment. The TCR was taken from a human donor in good health. The sequencing input was CD8+ T cells sorted from blood. This receptor carries the CDR3 CASSLDPDTDTQYF. In nucleotide form, the sequence is TGTGCCAGCAGCTTAGACCCAGACACAGATACGCAGTATTTT.